This TCR beta chain was recorded in a study of cytomegalovirus exposure and HLA in healthy donors. Findings and caveats of the study: High sensitivity and specificity were reportedly achieved when the classifier diagnosed cytomegalovirus status.

The PCR used 60 Vbeta and 13 Jbeta primers. Data came from immunoSEQ multiplex PCR; TCRdb stores just in-frame clones and leaves some out. The sample consists of 100,000 or so clones, 77% of them appearing once. With respect to this clone: The antigen is undetermined.

The V end lost 11 bases, the J end lost 2 bases, and 14 bases lay between the germline ends. The V gene's germline CDR1 is SEHNR and CDR2 FQNEAQ (reference sequence). This CDR3 spans 13 amino acids. The source is a middle-aged man in good health and CMV-seropositive. The chain joins TRBV7-9 to TRBJ2-3, with no clear D. Sequences were obtained from PBMCs. CDR3: CAAERPNTDTQYF. CDR3 coding DNA: TGTGCCGCCGAGAGGCCCAACACAGATACGCAGTATTTT.